This T cell receptor beta chain was identified in a study of cytomegalovirus exposure and HLA in healthy donors. A word on this clone: Its specificity is not known.

Study-wide results and limits: The sole available immune exposure information was CMV serostatus.

The PCR used 60 Vbeta and 13 Jbeta primers. Sequencing was performed with immunoSEQ multiplex PCR; in TCRdb, only in-frame clones are kept and a portion is missing. The data hold about 120,000 clones, with around 76% observed a single time. Trimming took 5 bases from V and 4 from J; bases not matched to a gene: 7. The CDR3 is made up of 14 amino acids. CDR1 and CDR2 (germline): MGHRA, YSYEKL. The specimen was PBMCs. The sequence derives from a man in his 60s in good health and CMV-seropositive. This chain joins TRBV4-1 and TRBJ1-2; the match to TRBD1 covers 7 bases. CDR3 amino acids: CASSAVGGGYGYTF. CDR3 DNA: TGCGCCAGCAGCGCGGTAGGGGGCGGCTATGGCTACACCTTC.